Ten or more counts support the clone carrying this T cell receptor beta chain. Its antigen is unidentified. Germline V gene data show CDR1 as KGHSH and CDR2 as LQKENI. V gave up 3 bases and J gave up 2 bases, with 10 bases separating them. The CDR3 consists of 14 residues. These data belong to a study of T cells in Graves' hyperthyroidism and ophthalmopathy. Study-level findings and limits: Most thyroid clonotypes expanded above 0.001 were also detected in blood.

Using RNA transcripts as the source, TCR beta CDR3 regions were amplified. In the first-round RT-PCR of the TCR CDR3, the HTBI primer set was used. A single record per CDR3 protein comes from TCRdb applying MiXCR to the multiplex PCR reads. Counted here are roughly 350,000 distinct CDR3 sequences, around 15% occurring once; the ten biggest clones make up approximately 35%. Exclusion followed for patients with uncontrolled infection, other autoimmune disease, pregnancy or lactation. The rearrangement uses TRBV18 and TRBJ1-2, with D perhaps TRBD1 (5 bases). This TCR came from a woman between 40 and 50 years old with Graves' ophthalmopathy. Sequenced: blood. CDR3 sequence reads: CASSPRDANYGYTF. The CDR3, as DNA: TGTGCCAGCTCACCGAGGGACGCCAACTATGGCTACACCTTC.